The clone carrying this T cell receptor beta chain was detected once. Sequencing used immunoSEQ multiplex PCR; TCRdb keeps in-frame clones, though not all of them. The sample holds under 200,000 clones, approximately 90% seen once. This record belongs to a study of radiation and T cells in renal cell carcinoma. Looked up from germline, CDR1 is MNHEY and CDR2 is SVGAGI. V gave up 2 bases and J gave up 3 bases, with 7 bases separating them. The CDR3 is 13 residues long. Documented time point: blood 4 weeks post-SBRT, at nephrectomy. The treatment is: 15 Gy SBRT to primary tumor, nephrectomy 4 weeks later. Nephrectomy followed 15 Gy stereotactic body radiation by 4 weeks. Blood was sampled at baseline, 2 weeks and 4 weeks after SBRT. The patient's renal cell carcinoma had clear cell pathology.

The chain has TRBV6-5 and TRBJ1-2, with D perhaps matching TRBD1 (5 bases). This receptor was identified in a woman in her fifties or sixties with renal cell carcinoma. The source was blood, collected from a patient whose treatment included radiotherapy and nephrectomy. CDR3 DNA: TGTGCCAGCAGTTACGGGGGTGACTATGGCTACACCTTC. This sequence encodes CASSYGGDYGYTF.